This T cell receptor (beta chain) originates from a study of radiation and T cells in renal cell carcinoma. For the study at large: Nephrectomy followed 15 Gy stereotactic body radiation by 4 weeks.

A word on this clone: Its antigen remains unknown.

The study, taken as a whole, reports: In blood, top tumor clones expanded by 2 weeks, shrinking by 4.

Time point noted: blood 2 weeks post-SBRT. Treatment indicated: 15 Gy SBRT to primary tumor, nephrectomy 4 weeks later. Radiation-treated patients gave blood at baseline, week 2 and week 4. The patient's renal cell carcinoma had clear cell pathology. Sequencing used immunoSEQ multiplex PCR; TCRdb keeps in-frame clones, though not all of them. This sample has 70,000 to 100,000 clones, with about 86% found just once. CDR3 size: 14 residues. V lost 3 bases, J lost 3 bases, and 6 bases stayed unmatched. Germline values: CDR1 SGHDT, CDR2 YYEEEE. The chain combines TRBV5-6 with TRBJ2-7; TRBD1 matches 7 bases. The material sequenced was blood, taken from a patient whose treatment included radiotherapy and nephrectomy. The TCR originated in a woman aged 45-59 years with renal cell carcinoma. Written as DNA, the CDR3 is TGTGCCAGCAGCTGGGGGACAGCTCTCTACGAGCAGTACTTC. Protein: CASSWGTALYEQYF.